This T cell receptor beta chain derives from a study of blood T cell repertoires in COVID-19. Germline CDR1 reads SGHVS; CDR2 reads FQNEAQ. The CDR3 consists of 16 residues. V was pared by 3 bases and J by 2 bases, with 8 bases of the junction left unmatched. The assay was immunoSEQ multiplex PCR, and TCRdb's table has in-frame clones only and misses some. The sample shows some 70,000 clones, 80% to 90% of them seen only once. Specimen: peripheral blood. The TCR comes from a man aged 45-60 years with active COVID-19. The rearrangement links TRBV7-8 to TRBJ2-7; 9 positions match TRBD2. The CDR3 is CASSLSTSGATYEQYF. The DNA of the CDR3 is TGTGCCAGCAGCTTGTCGACTAGCGGAGCTACCTACGAGCAGTACTTC.